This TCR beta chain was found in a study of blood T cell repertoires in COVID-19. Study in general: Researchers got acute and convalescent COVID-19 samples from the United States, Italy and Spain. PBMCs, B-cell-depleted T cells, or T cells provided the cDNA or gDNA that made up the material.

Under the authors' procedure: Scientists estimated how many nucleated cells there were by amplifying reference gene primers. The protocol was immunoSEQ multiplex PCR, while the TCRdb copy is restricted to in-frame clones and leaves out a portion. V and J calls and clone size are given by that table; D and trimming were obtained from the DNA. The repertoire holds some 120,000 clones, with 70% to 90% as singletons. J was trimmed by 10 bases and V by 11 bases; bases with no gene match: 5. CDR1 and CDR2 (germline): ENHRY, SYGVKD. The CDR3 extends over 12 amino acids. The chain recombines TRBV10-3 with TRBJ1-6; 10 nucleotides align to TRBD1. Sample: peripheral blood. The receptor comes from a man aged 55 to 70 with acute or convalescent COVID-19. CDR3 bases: TGTGCCTCGACAGGGGGCGAATCACCCCTCCACTTT. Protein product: CASTGGESPLHF.